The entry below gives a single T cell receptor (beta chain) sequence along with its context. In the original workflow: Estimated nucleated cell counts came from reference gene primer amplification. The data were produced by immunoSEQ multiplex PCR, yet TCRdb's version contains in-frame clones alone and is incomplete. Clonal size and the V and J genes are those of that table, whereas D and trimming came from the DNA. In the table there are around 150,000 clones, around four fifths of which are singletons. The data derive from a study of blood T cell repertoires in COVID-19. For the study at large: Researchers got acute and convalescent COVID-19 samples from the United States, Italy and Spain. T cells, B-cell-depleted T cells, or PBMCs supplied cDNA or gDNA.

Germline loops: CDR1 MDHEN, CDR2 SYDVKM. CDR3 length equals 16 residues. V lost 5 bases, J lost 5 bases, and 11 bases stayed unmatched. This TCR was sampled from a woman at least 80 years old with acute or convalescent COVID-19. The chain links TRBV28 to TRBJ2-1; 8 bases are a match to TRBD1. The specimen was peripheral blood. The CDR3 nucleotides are TGTGCCAGCAGTCTGCCCGGGACAGGAGAAAACAATGAGCAGTTCTTC. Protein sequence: CASSLPGTGENNEQFF.